This TCR beta chain was identified during a study of cytomegalovirus exposure and HLA in healthy donors. Study-wide points: Later on, a genetic analysis was performed. It linked a missense variant in DCLRE1C with V- and J-gene trimming of TCR beta.

The donors gave bone marrow, and they were healthy. Germline V gene lookup returns CDR1 SGDLS and CDR2 YYNGEE. Between the trimmed V and J ends, which lost 0 bases and 7 bases, there was a span of 16 bases. The CDR3 has 16 amino acids. PCR was performed using 60 Vbeta and 13 Jbeta primers. The protocol was immunoSEQ multiplex PCR, while the TCRdb copy is restricted to in-frame clones and leaves out a portion. Of 150,000 to 200,000 clones in the sample, 70% to 80% were seen once. Of note for this clone: The antigen is not known.

The chain is built from TRBV9 and TRBJ2-2; D is unclear. This sequence was found in a woman in her forties or fifties in good health and CMV-seronegative. Sequenced: PBMCs. The CDR3 DNA reads as TGTGCCAGCAGCGTAGCTGCGCGGAGTAGAATCGGGGAGCTGTTTTTT. Translating it yields CASSVAARSRIGELFF.